The 9 T cell receptor beta chains listed next were all sequenced from one sample in a study of cytomegalovirus exposure and HLA in healthy donors. Assay used: immunoSEQ multiplex PCR; TCRdb lists only in-frame clones, some missing. Among approximately 190,000 clones, about four fifths were seen once, and the ten largest hold 6% to 9%. Sequencing was carried out using PBMCs. The receptors originated from a man aged 18 to 30 in good health and CMV-seropositive.

The rearrangement joins TRBV28 to TRBJ1-3; D is perhaps TRBD1 (5 bases). Germline values: CDR1 MDHEN, CDR2 SYDVKM. The CDR3 sequence is 16 residues long. V lost 10 bases and J 0 bases, leaving 19 bases between the germline ends. The CDR3 DNA sequence: TGTGCCACATGGGGCGACAGAACTCCCTCTGGAAACACCATATATTTT. It encodes CATWGDRTPSGNTIYF.

The chain uses TRBV7-6 and TRBJ2-7; 7 bases align to TRBD2. V trimming: 0 bases; J trimming: 4 bases; junction bases outside the gene matches: 6. The V gene's germline CDR1 is SGHVS and CDR2 FNYEAQ. CDR3 length: 15 amino acids. CDR3 protein: CASSLASASGYEQYF. CDR3 sequence (DNA): TGTGCCAGCAGCTTAGCTTCGGCTAGCGGTTACGAGCAGTACTTC.

V is TRBV6-4 and J is TRBJ1-2; 9 bases match TRBD1. V lost 6 bases, J lost 4 bases, and 21 bases stayed unmatched. The CDR3 extends over 19 amino acids. CDR1 and CDR2 (germline): MRHNA, SNTAGT. CDR3 nucleotides: TGTGCCAGCAGGGGATTTACCGGGACAGGGCTTCGAGGTGGCTATGGCTACACCTTC. It is translated as CASRGFTGTGLRGGYGYTF.

V usage is TRBV5-4 and J usage is TRBJ1-4; D perhaps matches TRBD1 (5 bases). V was shortened by 5 bases and J by 6 bases, with 20 bases between the two germline ends. CDR1 and CDR2 (germline): SGHNT, YYREEE (reference sequence). The CDR3 is 16 residues long. CDR3 sequence (DNA): TGTGCCAGCAGTACACGGAAGGGGCGCGGGGATGAAAAACTGTTTTTT. This encodes CASSTRKGRGDEKLFF.

This chain uses TRBV5-1 with TRBJ2-7, with TRBD2 identical over 10 bases. The V segment lost 0 bases and the J segment 2 bases; nucleotides outside the gene matches: 5. CDR1 is SGHRS and CDR2 is YFSETQ in the germline V gene. The CDR3 has 16 residues. The CDR3 DNA sequence: TGCGCCAGCAGCTTGGTTGCTAGCGGGAGACCCTACGAGCAGTACTTC. It yields the protein CASSLVASGRPYEQYF.

The rearrangement uses TRBV14 and TRBJ1-1; possible D gene TRBD1, 5 bases. The germline V and J ends were trimmed by 1 base and 6 bases, with 12 bases remaining between them. The CDR3 contains 14 residues. Per the germline V gene, CDR1 is SGHDN and CDR2 is FVKESK. The CDR3 DNA sequence: TGTGCCAGCAGCCAAGGCGGGACTCCGGCTGAAGCTTTCTTT. It specifies CASSQGGTPAEAFF.

The V gene is TRBV27, the J gene TRBJ2-6; maybe TRBD1 (5 bases). Germline values: CDR1 MNHEY, CDR2 SMNVEV (reference sequence). This CDR3 contains 14 residues. The V gene lost 8 bases and the J gene lost 3 bases, with 11 bases spanning the gap. The CDR3 is CASRSQGGANVLTF. The CDR3 coding sequence is TGTGCCAGCCGATCGCAGGGTGGGGCCAACGTCCTGACTTTC. Complete variable domain (other parts from reference TRBV27 and TRBJ2-6): EAQVTQNPRYLITVTGKKLTVTCSQNMNHEYMSWYRQDPGLGLRQIYYSMNVEVTDKGDVPEGYKVSRKEKRNFPLILESPSPNQTSLYFCASRSQGGANVLTFGAGSRLTVL.

The J gene is TRBJ2-5, the V gene TRBV9; 7 nucleotides align to TRBD2. The CDR3 consists of 16 residues. CDR1 and CDR2 (germline): SGDLS, YYNGEE. The J segment lost 4 bases and the V segment lost 1 base, leaving 10 bases of the junction unmatched. The CDR3 DNA sequence: TGTGCCAGCAGCGTATCCAGCGGGAAAGGCGGAGAGACCCAGTACTTC. Amino acids: CASSVSSGKGGETQYF.

This clone was found many times. The rearrangement joins TRBV6-5 to TRBJ2-7; 7 nucleotides line up with TRBD2. CDR3 length: 14 residues. With V trimmed by 6 bases and J by 3 bases, 8 bases remained unmatched. CDR1 MNHEY and CDR2 SVGAGI come from the germline V gene. The CDR3 bases are TGTGCCAGCAGCCGGGGGGTAGCACACTACGAGCAGTACTTC. This sequence encodes CASSRGVAHYEQYF.